This T cell receptor beta chain was recorded in a study of blood T cell repertoires in COVID-19. In the study overall: Both acute and convalescent COVID-19 samples were obtained from the United States, Italy and Spain. Sources were T cells, B-cell-depleted T cells, or PBMCs; the material itself was cDNA or gDNA.

Using immunoSEQ multiplex PCR, the repertoire was profiled, and TCRdb retains in-frame clones only, with some absent. This sample has some 120,000 clones, with about 77% found just once. The V gene lost 3 bases and the J gene lost 11 bases, with 13 bases spanning the gap. Germline CDR1 MNHEY, CDR2 SMNVEV (reference sequence). The CDR3 extends over 13 amino acids. This chain links TRBV27 with TRBJ1-4; TRBD1 is a possible D gene (6 bases). The sequence came from a human donor in a cohort sampled during active COVID-19. Sequencing input: peripheral blood. CDR3 DNA sequence: TGTGCCAGCAGTTTTTACAGGGCGGGTAAACTGTTTTTT. Its translation is CASSFYRAGKLFF.